The entry below describes one TCR beta chain. Its target is not known. The PCR employed 60 Vbeta primers together with 13 Jbeta primers. The data were produced by immunoSEQ multiplex PCR, yet TCRdb's version contains in-frame clones alone and is incomplete. Here the sample spans 94,000 or so clones, about two thirds being singletons. This sample was taken from a study of cytomegalovirus exposure and HLA in healthy donors. Study results and caveats: What was likely a sequencing artifact was a cluster of highly shared sequence variants.

V was pared by 6 bases and J by 2 bases, with 9 bases between. The CDR3 runs 13 residues. Germline V gene lookup returns CDR1 WNHNN and CDR2 SYGVQD (reference sequence). The receptor was derived from a man aged 55 to 70 in good health and CMV-seronegative. The specimen sequenced was PBMCs. The chain joins TRBV10-1 to TRBJ2-3, with unresolved D. CDR3 in amino acids: CASSDSNTDTQYF. DNA of the CDR3: TGCGCCAGCAGCGACTCAAACACAGATACGCAGTATTTT.